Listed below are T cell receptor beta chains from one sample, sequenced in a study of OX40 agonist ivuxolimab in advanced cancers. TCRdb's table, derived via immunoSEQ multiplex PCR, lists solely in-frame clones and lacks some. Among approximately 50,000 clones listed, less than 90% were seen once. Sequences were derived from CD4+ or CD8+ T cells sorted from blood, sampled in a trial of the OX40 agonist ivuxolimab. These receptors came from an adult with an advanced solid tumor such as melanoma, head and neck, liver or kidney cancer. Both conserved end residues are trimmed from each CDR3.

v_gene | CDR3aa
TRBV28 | ASRLAGEAPPNTEAF
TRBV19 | ASRQQGAAGYT
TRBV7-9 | ASSLGSLAEQY
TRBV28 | ASCVQGMNTEAF
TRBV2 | ASRSRQGAVYEQY
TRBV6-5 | ASSRDRGSYNEQF
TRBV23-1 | ASSRGTSGRSYEQY
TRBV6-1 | ASSATDTQY
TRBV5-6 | ASSPGGKEEKLF
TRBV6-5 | ASNSGTVHEQF
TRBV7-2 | ASSGFADTQY
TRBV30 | AWSVQRDEQF
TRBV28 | ASSSMGDQETQY
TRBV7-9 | ASSHGTLQETQY
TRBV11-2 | ASSPAGHQGAEFTEAF
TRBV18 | ASSPGQEATGNTIY
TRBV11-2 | ASSSLTGNYGYT
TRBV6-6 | ASSGTAYEQY
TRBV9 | ASSTTFGSQSSYNEQF
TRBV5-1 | ASSLAGTSNEQY
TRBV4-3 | ASSLRQAPNEKLF
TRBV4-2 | ASSQLVQGTGELF
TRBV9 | ASSVKGASDTQY
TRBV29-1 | SVESFSTDTQY
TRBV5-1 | ASSPGQGGSGELF
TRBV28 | ASSQGGLGAGELF
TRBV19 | ASSMGVPMNTEAF
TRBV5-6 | ASRGLRVDVNEQF
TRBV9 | ASSPGGKNEKLF
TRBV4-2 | ASSQELAGHWPQH
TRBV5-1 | ASSLALGGFGGEKLF
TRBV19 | ASSSQGAVVSTEAF
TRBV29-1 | SAGWGREQY
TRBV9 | ASTRASDTDTQY
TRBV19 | ASSPRTGTNEQF
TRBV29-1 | SVRGTGSGNTIY
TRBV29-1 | SVMDRNAYEQY
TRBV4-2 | ASSLELGLAATDTQY
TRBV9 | ASSETSGGVPDTQY
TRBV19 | ASSKQKGAGAWYEQY
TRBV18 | ASSPATGGDQPQH
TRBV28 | ASSPRTGSSWSEQY
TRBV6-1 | ASSGPTVGGSSPLH
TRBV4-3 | ASSQELRDTDTQY
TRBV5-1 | ASSFGQGRTGELF
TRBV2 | ASSAYGTMNTEAF
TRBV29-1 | SVPRGDHTGYGYT
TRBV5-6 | ASSLFAGLQETQY
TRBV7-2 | ASSPGSTTEAF
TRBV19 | ASSMSWGTDTQY
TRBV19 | ASSISGGNYGYT
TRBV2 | ASSGTGGFTDTQY
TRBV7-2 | ASSLLGGSVSETQY
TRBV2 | ASSERDRVGGYT
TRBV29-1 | SVVPPRADYGYT